These T cell receptor beta chains were read from a single sample in a study of OX40 agonist ivuxolimab in advanced cancers. Clones were read by immunoSEQ multiplex PCR, and TCRdb kept only the in-frame ones, dropping some. The sample holds about 21,000 clones, around 87% seen once. Sequencing used CD4+ or CD8+ T cells sorted from blood, obtained in a trial of the OX40 agonist ivuxolimab. All receptors come from an adult with an advanced solid tumor such as melanoma, head and neck, liver or kidney cancer. The CDR3 runs from the conserved cysteine through the conserved F or W. The D gene is left open where the match is weak. Only some rows state a clone size, as once, few, many or a class for expanded clones.

j_call | v_call | clone_size | d_call | cdr3_nt | cdr3_aa
TRBJ1-3 | TRBV5-4 | . | TRBD1 | TGTGCCAGCAGCTTGGACAGGGGCTCTGGAAACACCATATATTTT | CASSLDRGSGNTIYF
TRBJ2-7 | TRBV4-1 | . | . | TGCGCCAGCAGCCAAGATCGGGCCAGATCCTACGAGCAGTACTTC | CASSQDRARSYEQYF
TRBJ1-4 | TRBV15 | . | . | TGTGCCACCAGCGGTGTCGGATTTTCGGATGAAAAACTGTTTTTT | CATSGVGFSDEKLFF
TRBJ2-7 | TRBV18 | . | TRBD1 | TGTGCCAGCTCCCTACGTCCGCCGGGACAGGGGGCCTACGAGCAGTACTTC | CASSLRPPGQGAYEQYF
TRBJ1-3 | TRBV19 | . | . | TGTGCCAGTAGTCCTCCGGGCCTCTCTGGAAACACCATATATTTT | CASSPPGLSGNTIYF
TRBJ2-1 | TRBV9 | . | TRBD2 | TGTGCCAGCAGCGCCAGCGGGGGTGGGAATGAGCAGTTCTTC | CASSASGGGNEQFF
TRBJ1-1 | TRBV7-9 | . | . | TGTGCCAGCAGCTCCCCGGGGAACACTGAAGCTTTCTTT | CASSSPGNTEAFF
TRBJ2-7 | TRBV7-2 | . | . | TGTGCCAGCAGCTCGACTAGCCAGACAGGGGCCTCCTACGAGCAGTACTTC | CASSSTSQTGASYEQYF
TRBJ2-7 | TRBV7-6 | . | . | TGTGCCAGCAAAAAATCAGGAGACAGCACCTACGAGCAGTACTTC | CASKKSGDSTYEQYF
TRBJ1-1 | TRBV2 | few | . | TGTGCCAGTTGGTTGGAGAGGAACACTGAAGCTTTCTTT | CASWLERNTEAFF
TRBJ2-5 | TRBV6-5 | . | . | TGTGCCAGCAGTTTAAGCGATTGGGAGACCCAGTACTTC | CASSLSDWETQYF
TRBJ1-1 | TRBV4-1 | . | . | TGCGCCAGCAGCCAACCCCCTTGGGGGGCTGAAGCTTTCTTT | CASSQPPWGAEAFF
TRBJ1-2 | TRBV6-1 | . | . | TGTGCCAGCAGTGAAAGTGGAGAGGGAAGCTATGGCTACACCTTC | CASSESGEGSYGYTF
TRBJ2-5 | TRBV30 | few | . | TGTGCCTGGAGTAAGAGGAGGGAAGCTAAAGAGACCCAGTACTTC | CAWSKRREAKETQYF
TRBJ2-5 | TRBV10-3 | . | . | TGTGCCATCAGTGGTACCCGGGACACCTTATTAGAGACCCAGTACTTC | CAISGTRDTLLETQYF
TRBJ1-2 | TRBV6-1 | . | . | TGTGCCAGCAGTGAGTCTGGCGGCTACAAAAACTATGGCTACACCTTC | CASSESGGYKNYGYTF
TRBJ1-1 | TRBV4-3 | . | . | TGCGCCAGCAGCCAAGATACAGCGCTGAACACTGAAGCTTTCTTT | CASSQDTALNTEAFF
TRBJ2-7 | TRBV30 | . | . | TGTGCCCCTAGGAGGGCGGACTACGAGCAGTACTTC | CAPRRADYEQYF
TRBJ2-3 | TRBV7-6 | . | TRBD2 | TGTGCCAGCAGCCGCCTAGCGGGGGGGCTTTCGCAGTATTTT | CASSRLAGGLSQYF
TRBJ2-2 | TRBV19 | . | . | TGTGCCAGTAGTATAACGGACCTCAGTCCCGGGGAGCTGTTTTTT | CASSITDLSPGELFF
TRBJ1-1 | TRBV30 | once | TRBD1 | TGTGCCTGGAGTGTCGGACAGGGTTTCACTGAAGCTTTCTTT | CAWSVGQGFTEAFF
TRBJ2-3 | TRBV25-1 | . | . | TGTGCCAGCATGGGATGGGGGCGCACAGATACGCAGTATTTT | CASMGWGRTDTQYF
TRBJ1-1 | TRBV29-1 | . | . | TGCAGCGTTGACGTGGTGGCCACTGAAGCTTTCTTT | CSVDVVATEAFF
TRBJ1-1 | TRBV7-3 | . | . | TGTGCCAGCAGCTTATGGGCAGACAACACTGAAGCTTTCTTT | CASSLWADNTEAFF
TRBJ2-4 | TRBV30 | . | . | TGTGCCTGGAGTCTTTTAGCCAAAAACATTCAGTACTTC | CAWSLLAKNIQYF
TRBJ1-5 | TRBV19 | few | . | TGTGCCAGTAGCGTAACAATGGGGGCTGAGCCCCAGCATTTT | CASSVTMGAEPQHF
TRBJ1-5 | TRBV27 | . | TRBD1 | TGTGCCAGCAGCACAGGGGGCTTCGGCAATCAGCCCCAGCATTTT | CASSTGGFGNQPQHF
TRBJ2-7 | TRBV19 | once | . | TGTGCCAGTAGTATAGGTGGAGGCAACGAGCAGTACTTC | CASSIGGGNEQYF
TRBJ1-6 | TRBV27 | . | . | TGTGCCAGCAGCCTGCAACTGACGGGTTCACCCCTCCACTTT | CASSLQLTGSPLHF
TRBJ2-3 | TRBV4-1 | medium-sized | . | TGCGCCAGCAGCCCCAGGGCGGGGGCCCCAGATACGCAGTATTTT | CASSPRAGAPDTQYF
TRBJ1-2 | TRBV5-1 | . | TRBD1 | TGCGCCAGCAGCCCAACAGGGGGGGACTATGGCTACACCTTC | CASSPTGGDYGYTF
TRBJ2-3 | TRBV15 | . | TRBD2 | TGTGCCACCAGCTCTAGCGGGGGGGCCACAGATACGCAGTATTTT | CATSSSGGATDTQYF
TRBJ1-1 | TRBV5-6 | . | . | TGTGCCAGCAGCTTGGCGGTGGCTGAAGCTTTCTTT | CASSLAVAEAFF
TRBJ1-1 | TRBV7-3 | . | . | TGTGCCAGCAGCTTAAATCCAGGGGCGAACACTGAAGCTTTCTTT | CASSLNPGANTEAFF
TRBJ2-7 | TRBV4-1 | few | . | TGCGCCAGCAGCCAAGGAGAGGGGCTGTACGAGCAGTACTTC | CASSQGEGLYEQYF
TRBJ2-1 | TRBV12-5 | . | . | TGTGCTAGTGGTTTGGGAGGGGTGGTGGGGGACTACAATGAGCAGTTCTTC | CASGLGGVVGDYNEQFF
TRBJ1-5 | TRBV27 | . | . | TGTGCCAGCAGTTCGTGCCCCCCCTTACATACGACCTATGTTAGCAATCAGCCCCAGCATTTT | CASSSCPPLHTTYVSNQPQHF
TRBJ1-5 | TRBV7-9 | . | . | TGTGCCAGCAGCTTCAGGGAATCTACGATCATGGGCAATCAGCCCCAGCATTTT | CASSFRESTIMGNQPQHF
TRBJ2-3 | TRBV7-3 | . | TRBD2 | TGTGCCAGCAGCGGGGGACTAGCGGCAGATACGCAGTATTTT | CASSGGLAADTQYF
TRBJ2-1 | TRBV4-2 | once | TRBD2 | TGTGCCAGCAGCCAAGAAAGCGGGGGGGGTGACAATGAGCAGTTCTTC | CASSQESGGGDNEQFF
TRBJ1-5 | TRBV19 | once | . | TGTGCCAGTAAGAGTTGGGATCAGCCCCAGCATTTT | CASKSWDQPQHF
TRBJ2-7 | TRBV6-1 | . | TRBD1 | TGTGCCAGCAGAACACGACAGGGATCGTACGAGCAGTACTTC | CASRTRQGSYEQYF
TRBJ1-6 | TRBV2 | . | . | TGTGCCAGCAGGACCCCGGACAGCGCCTTATATAATTCACCCCTCCACTTT | CASRTPDSALYNSPLHF
TRBJ2-5 | TRBV9 | . | . | TGTGCCAGCAGCGTAGAGGGTTCTGGGGAGCAGTACTTC | CASSVEGSGEQYF
TRBJ2-7 | TRBV7-9 | . | . | TGTGCCAGCAGCTTGGGGGGCAGGGCGACTAATGGGCAGTACTTC | CASSLGGRATNGQYF
TRBJ1-4 | TRBV7-9 | . | . | TGTGCCGGAGGGGGTCCGGGTAGGGGCGATGAAAAACTGTTTTTT | CAGGGPGRGDEKLFF
TRBJ2-2 | TRBV5-1 | . | . | TGCGCCAGCAGCTTGACAGGGTGGGACACCGGGGAGCTGTTTTTT | CASSLTGWDTGELFF
TRBJ1-1 | TRBV9 | few | TRBD1 | TGTGCCAGCAGGTCCGACAGGGGGAACAATGAAGCTTTCTTT | CASRSDRGNNEAFF
TRBJ1-2 | TRBV4-1 | . | . | TGCGCCAGCAGCCAAGTATCGGGTTTCGACTATGGCTACACCTTC | CASSQVSGFDYGYTF
TRBJ2-1 | TRBV6-4 | . | TRBD2 | TGTGCCAGCAGTGACACTAGCGGGGGCGGTAATGAGCAGTTCTTC | CASSDTSGGGNEQFF
TRBJ1-5 | TRBV6-6 | . | . | TGTGCCAGCAGGGAGGGGCCTTTAATCAATCAGCCCCAGCATTTT | CASREGPLINQPQHF
TRBJ2-3 | TRBV7-3 | . | . | TGTGCCAGCAGCGCCATTAGCACAGATACGCAGTATTTT | CASSAISTDTQYF
TRBJ1-1 | TRBV5-1 | . | . | TGCGCCAGCAGCTTCTTGGGGGGACACACTGAAGCTTTCTTT | CASSFLGGHTEAFF
TRBJ2-7 | TRBV5-1 | . | TRBD1 | TGCGCCAGCAGCTTAGACAGGGGGGACGAGCAGTACTTC | CASSLDRGDEQYF
TRBJ1-1 | TRBV9 | . | . | TGTGCCAGCAGCGCATTGACGGCGAACACTGAAGCTTTCTTT | CASSALTANTEAFF
TRBJ2-3 | TRBV19 | once | . | TGTGCCAGTTCAGCTATCCCCACAGATACGCAGTATTTT | CASSAIPTDTQYF
TRBJ1-1 | TRBV2 | . | . | TGTGCCAGCAGTGCAAACACTGAAGCTTTCTTT | CASSANTEAFF
TRBJ1-1 | TRBV6-5 | once | . | TGTGCCAGCAGCCTGGGACGGAACACTGAAGCTTTCTTT | CASSLGRNTEAFF
TRBJ1-1 | TRBV12-5 | . | . | TGTGCTAGTGGTCCCTGGGTAGGGCCGGACACTGAAGCTTTCTTT | CASGPWVGPDTEAFF